The present TCR beta chain was sequenced within a study of radiotherapy plus CTLA-4 blockade in lung cancer. Study at large: Objective responses emerged in around a sixth of patients, and 30% to 40% attained disease control.

With regard to this clone: Its specificity is unknown.

Profiled with immunoSEQ multiplex PCR; TCRdb holds only in-frame clones, not every one. Among 70,000 to 90,000 clones, approximately 78% were seen once, and the ten largest hold 7% to 7.5%. General observations from the study: Researchers report tumor-derived TCR clones expanding in blood after radiotherapy plus ipilimumab.

The CDR3 covers 15 residues. Unmatched junction bases numbered 14, after V lost 6 bases and J lost 11 bases. Per germline, CDR1 SGHAT and CDR2 FQNNGV. Those patients who had chemo-refractory metastatic non-small-cell lung cancer were given focal radiation along with CTLA-4 blockade through ipilimumab. This specimen consisted of peripheral blood, obtained from a patient treated with radiotherapy plus ipilimumab. The chain joins TRBV11-2 to TRBJ1-4, with 8 bases that match TRBD1. The sequence was collected from a human donor with non-small cell lung cancer who had a complete response to radiotherapy plus ipilimumab. CDR3 DNA sequence: TGTGCCAGCAGATCATCAGGGGGCGACGGTGGGAAACTGTTTTTT. It yields the protein CASRSSGGDGGKLFF.